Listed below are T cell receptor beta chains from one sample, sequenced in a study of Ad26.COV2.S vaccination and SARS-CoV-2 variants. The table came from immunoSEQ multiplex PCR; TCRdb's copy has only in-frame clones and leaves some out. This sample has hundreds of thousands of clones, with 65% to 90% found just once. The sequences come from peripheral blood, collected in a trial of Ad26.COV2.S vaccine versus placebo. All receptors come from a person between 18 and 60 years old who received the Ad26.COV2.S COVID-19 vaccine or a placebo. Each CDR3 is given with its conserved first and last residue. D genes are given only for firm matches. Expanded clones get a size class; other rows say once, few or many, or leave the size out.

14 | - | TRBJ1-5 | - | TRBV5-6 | CASSLGGLGQPQHF | TGTGCCAGCAGCTTGGGCGGGTTAGGGCAGCCCCAGCATTTT
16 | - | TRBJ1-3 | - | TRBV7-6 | CASSLARGRSGNTIYF | TGTGCCAGCAGCTTAGCCCGCGGGAGGTCGGGAAACACCATATATTTT
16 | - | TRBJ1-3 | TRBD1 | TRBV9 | CASSEHMTGSGNTIYF | TGTGCCAGCAGCGAGCACATGACAGGGTCCGGAAACACCATATATTTT
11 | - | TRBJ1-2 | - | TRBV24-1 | CATSDLWGYTF | TGTGCCACCAGTGATTTGTGGGGCTACACCTTC
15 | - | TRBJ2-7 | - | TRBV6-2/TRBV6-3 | CASSYSPYSSYEQYF | TGTGCCAGCAGTTACTCGCCGTACAGCTCCTACGAGCAGTACTTC
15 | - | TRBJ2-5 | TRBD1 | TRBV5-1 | CASHLQGDSQETQYF | TGCGCCTCCCACCTGCAGGGGGACAGCCAAGAGACCCAGTACTTC
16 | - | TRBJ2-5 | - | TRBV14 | CASTRGTGGQEETQYF | TGTGCCTCAACCAGGGGGACGGGAGGGCAGGAAGAGACCCAGTACTTC
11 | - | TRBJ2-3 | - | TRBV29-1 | CSVDSTDTQYF | TGCAGCGTTGACAGCACAGATACGCAGTATTTT
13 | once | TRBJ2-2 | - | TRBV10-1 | CASRPGPAGELFF | TGCGCCAGCAGGCCGGGCCCCGCCGGGGAGCTGTTTTTT
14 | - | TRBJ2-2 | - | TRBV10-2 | CASSELLGTGELFF | TGCGCCAGCAGTGAACTCCTGGGGACCGGGGAGCTGTTTTTT
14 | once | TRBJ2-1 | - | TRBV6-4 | CASVDARAYNEQFF | TGTGCCAGCGTGGACGCAAGGGCGTACAATGAGCAGTTCTTC
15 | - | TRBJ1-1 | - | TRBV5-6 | CASSPTGGGSPEAFF | TGTGCCAGCAGCCCCACCGGTGGGGGCAGCCCTGAAGCTTTCTTT
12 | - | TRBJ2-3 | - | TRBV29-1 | CSVEEGAETQYF | TGCAGCGTTGAAGAAGGAGCAGAGACGCAGTATTTT
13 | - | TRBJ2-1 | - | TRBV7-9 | CASSSTGDLRQFF | TGTGCCAGCAGCTCCACAGGGGACTTGAGGCAGTTCTTC
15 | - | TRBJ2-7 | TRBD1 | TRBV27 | CASSPLWTGHDEQYF | TGTGCCAGCAGTCCCCTTTGGACAGGGCACGACGAGCAGTACTTC
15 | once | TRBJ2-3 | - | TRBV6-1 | CASSEYGSVRDTQYF | TGTGCCAGCAGTGAATATGGTAGCGTTAGAGATACGCAGTATTTT
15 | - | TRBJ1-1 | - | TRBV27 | CASSLLGSWDTEAFF | TGTGCCAGCAGTTTATTAGGGTCTTGGGACACTGAAGCTTTCTTT
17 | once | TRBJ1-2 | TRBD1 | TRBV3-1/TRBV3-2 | CASGSDPGQGENYGYTF | TGTGCCAGCGGCAGTGATCCGGGACAGGGAGAGAACTATGGCTACACCTTC
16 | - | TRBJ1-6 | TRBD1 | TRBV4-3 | CASSQAGTGERKPLHF | TGCGCCAGCAGCCAAGCTGGGACAGGGGAAAGAAAACCCCTCCACTTT
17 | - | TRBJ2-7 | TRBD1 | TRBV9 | CASSPTPGRTGEGEQYF | TGTGCCAGCAGCCCCACCCCAGGGCGGACAGGGGAGGGAGAGCAGTACTTC
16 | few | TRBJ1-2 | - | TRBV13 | CASSSGDRSEDYGYTF | TGTGCCAGCAGCTCCGGAGACAGGTCCGAAGACTATGGCTACACCTTC